Below, 24 T cell receptor beta chains from the same sample are listed, as sequenced in a study of blood T cell repertoires in COVID-19. Sequenced by immunoSEQ multiplex PCR; TCRdb stores in-frame clones only, minus some. The sample records a few hundred thousand clones, around 86% being singletons. The sequenced sample consisted of peripheral blood. These TCRs come from a woman in her forties or fifties with acute or convalescent COVID-19.

The genes are TRBV7-6 and TRBJ2-5; maybe TRBD2 (5 bases). There are 15 residues in the CDR3. Trimming took off 2 bases at V and 3 bases at J, with 13 bases between the two ends. Germline V gives CDR1 SGHVS, CDR2 FNYEAQ. The CDR3 sequence is CASSLLRGWEETQYF. CDR3 bases: TGTGCCAGCAGCTTACTTCGGGGTTGGGAAGAGACCCAGTACTTC.

This chain links TRBV6-2 or TRBV6-3 with TRBJ2-3, with 9 bases identical to TRBD2. The CDR3 totals 15 residues. Germline values: CDR1 MNHEY, CDR2 SVGEGT. V trimming: 0 bases; J trimming: 4 bases; junction bases outside the gene matches: 2. The CDR3 sequence is CASSYSAGGADTQYF. The CDR3 region has the DNA TGTGCCAGCAGTTACTCGGCGGGAGGGGCAGATACGCAGTATTTT.

V gene TRBV19 combines with J gene TRBJ1-2; weak D call: TRBD1 (5 bases). Trimming took off 1 base at V and 8 bases at J, with 11 bases between the two ends. The CDR3 length is 13 residues. Germline V lookup: CDR1 LNHDA, CDR2 SQIVND (reference sequence). CDR3 sequence (DNA): TGTGCCAGTAGTATAGTAGACAGTAGCGGCTACACCTTC. Protein product: CASSIVDSSGYTF.

The gene calls are TRBV5-1 and TRBJ2-7; the match to TRBD1 covers 7 bases. V trimming: 4 bases; J trimming: 3 bases; junction bases outside the gene matches: 4. CDR1 and CDR2 from the germline V gene are SGHRS and YFSETQ. The CDR3 sequence is 13 residues long. CDR3 in DNA: TGCGCCAGCAGCAGGGACAGCTACTACGAGCAGTACTTC. Amino acid sequence: CASSRDSYYEQYF.

This chain uses TRBV5-4 with TRBJ2-4; perhaps TRBD2 as D (5 bases). Looked up from germline, CDR1 is SGHNT and CDR2 is YYREEE (reference sequence). This CDR3 region has 13 residues. The V and J ends lost 1 base and 11 bases respectively, with 13 bases between them. The CDR3 sequence is CASSLPGSVFQYF. The CDR3 bases are TGTGCCAGCAGCTTGCCGGGATCGGTCTTTCAGTACTTC.

The V call is TRBV28, the J call TRBJ2-3, with 8 bases identical to TRBD2. Losses at the gene ends were 6 bases for V and 2 bases for J; bases not matched to a gene: 7. The CDR3 has 15 residues. The germline V gene has CDR1 MDHEN and CDR2 SYDVKM. CDR3 sequence (DNA): TGTGCCAGCAGGCCGGCTAGCGGGTACACAGATACGCAGTATTTT. Translated: CASRPASGYTDTQYF.

This chain connects TRBV7-3 to TRBJ2-2; 7 bases fit TRBD1. CDR3 size: 15 residues. Trimming cost V 6 bases and J 0 bases; bases outside gene matches: 4. Germline V CDR1 and CDR2: SGHTA, FQGTGA. The CDR3 here is CASSGDSSNTGELFF. The CDR3 DNA follows: TGTGCCAGCAGTGGGGACAGCTCGAACACCGGGGAGCTGTTTTTT. Full variable domain (remainder filled in from reference TRBV7-3 and TRBJ2-2): GAGVSQTPSNKVTEKGKYVELRCDPISGHTALYWYRQSLGQGPEFLIYFQGTGAADDSGLPNDRFFAVRPEGSVSTLKIQRTERGDSAVYLCASSGDSSNTGELFFGEGSRLTVL.

The chain recombines TRBV21-1 with TRBJ1-5; the table calls TRBD1, which could not be checked here. TRBV21-1 is flagged as a pseudogene. This CDR3 spans 19 amino acids. The CDR3 loop is CASSGQPGTGVNSNQPQHF. In nucleotides, the CDR3 is TGTGCCAGCAGCGGTCAACCCGGGACAGGGGTTAATAGCAATCAGCCCCAGCATTTT.

This chain links TRBV6-2 or TRBV6-3 with TRBJ1-4; 10 nucleotides agree with TRBD1. This CDR3 is built from 15 residues. After removal of 4 bases from V and 8 bases from J, the junction contained 7 bases not matched to a gene. Germline V gene data show CDR1 as MNHEY and CDR2 as SVGEGT. CDR3 sequence (DNA): TGTGCCAGCAGTTCCGTGGGGACAGGGGAGGAAAAACTGTTTTTT. It yields the protein CASSSVGTGEEKLFF.

This clone was observed a few times. The chain links TRBV19 to TRBJ1-2; tentatively, D is TRBD1 (5 bases). This CDR3 has 13 amino acids. Deletions cut 3 bases from V and 3 bases from J, with 8 bases between. The germline V gene encodes CDR1 LNHDA and CDR2 SQIVND (reference sequence). CDR3 sequence: CASSIPTDYGYTF. The CDR3 nucleotides are TGTGCCAGTAGTATCCCGACAGACTATGGCTACACCTTC.

The chain links TRBV7-3 to TRBJ1-1; D gene unclear. V lost 3 bases, J lost 11 bases, and 25 bases lay in between. Per germline, CDR1 SGHTA and CDR2 FQGTGA. This CDR3 is 16 amino acids long. In nucleotides, the CDR3 is TGTGCCAGCAGCTTCGGGAGCGAGACGACTTCTGGAGGGGCTTTCTTT. Translated: CASSFGSETTSGGAFF.

DNA for the CDR3: TGTGCCAGCAGCCAAGGGACAGCGAATAATGAAAAACTGTTTTTT. Translating it yields CASSQGTANNEKLFF. This chain connects TRBV14 to TRBJ1-4; the D gene is possibly TRBD1 (6 bases). V was pared by 1 base and J by 4 bases, with 10 bases between. Germline CDR1 SGHDN, CDR2 FVKESK. This CDR3 has 15 residues.

As for this clone: The same CDR3 also results from other DNA sequences found in this sample. DNA for the CDR3: TGCAGCGTTGAAGGGACTAGCGGCTACAATGAGCAGTTCTTC. Translation gives CSVEGTSGYNEQFF. V usage is TRBV29-1 and J usage is TRBJ2-1; 10 bases map to TRBD2. V shed 1 base, J shed 3 bases, and the junction held 0 bases outside the gene matches. The CDR3 covers 14 residues. Germline V gene data show CDR1 as SQVTM and CDR2 as ANQGSEA.

The V call is TRBV19, the J call TRBJ2-7; D call uncertain. The ends were cut back, 0 bases at V and 0 bases at J, with 18 bases in the middle. CDR1 is LNHDA and CDR2 is SQIVND in the germline V gene (reference sequence). This CDR3 spans 18 amino acids. The CDR3 loop reads CASSIDRFGPASSYEQYF. CDR3 DNA: TGTGCCAGTAGTATAGATCGGTTCGGCCCAGCGAGCTCCTACGAGCAGTACTTC.

The rearrangement uses TRBV9 and TRBJ2-1, with 10 bases identical to TRBD1. The V segment lost 4 bases and the J segment 8 bases; nucleotides outside the gene matches: 9. The CDR3 sequence is 15 residues long. From germline, CDR1 is SGDLS and CDR2 YYNGEE. DNA for the CDR3: TGTGCCAGCAGCAACCGGGACAGGGGCTTTGATGAGCAGTTCTTC. Its translation is CASSNRDRGFDEQFF.

V usage is TRBV4-3 and J usage is TRBJ1-1, with 9 bases identical to TRBD1. The J segment lost 11 bases and the V segment lost 1 base, leaving 14 bases of the junction unmatched. CDR3 length: 16 amino acids. The germline V gene has CDR1 LGHNA and CDR2 YSLEER. CDR3 in amino acids: CASSQGFGDRAFLAFF. CDR3 in DNA: TGCGCCAGCAGCCAAGGATTTGGGGACAGGGCGTTTCTGGCTTTCTTT.

The gene calls are TRBV19 and TRBJ1-5; 8 bases match TRBD1. The germline CDR1 and CDR2 sequences are LNHDA and SQIVND (reference sequence). The CDR3 runs 15 residues. V was pared by 5 bases and J by 6 bases, with 9 bases of the junction left unmatched. CDR3 sequence reads: CASSFDRGGGQPQHF. In DNA form, the CDR3 reads TGTGCCAGTAGTTTCGACAGGGGCGGCGGTCAGCCCCAGCATTTT.

The V and J genes are TRBV7-9 and TRBJ2-1, with TRBD1 as a possible D gene (6 bases). CDR1 is SEHNR, CDR2 FQNEAQ, per germline (reference sequence). The CDR3 loop spans 12 amino acids. Between the trimmed V and J ends, which lost 7 bases and 8 bases, there was a span of 12 bases. DNA for the CDR3: TGTGCCAGCATCAATGGACAGTATGAGCAGTTCTTC. Its protein is CASINGQYEQFF.

The chain is built from TRBV5-1 and TRBJ2-5; D unclear. V was pared by 8 bases and J by 5 bases, with 10 bases between. This CDR3 is built from 11 residues. Germline CDR1 is SGHRS and CDR2 is YFSETQ. The CDR3 nucleotides read TGCGCCAGTTCAGTGGAGGAGACCCAGTACTTC. Its protein product is CASSVEETQYF. Using reference TRBV5-1 and TRBJ2-5 for the parts outside the CDR3, the full variable domain is KAGVTQTPRYLIKTRGQQVTLSCSPISGHRSVSWYQQTPGQGLQFLFEYFSETQRNKGNFPGRFSGRQFSNSRSEMNVSTLELGDSALYLCASSVEETQYFGPGTRLLVL.

This sequence joins TRBV4-1 and TRBJ2-3; 8 bases match TRBD2. The V and J ends lost 4 bases and 0 bases, in that order; junction bases with no gene match: 3. This CDR3 contains 15 residues. Germline CDR1 is MGHRA and CDR2 is YSYEKL. In DNA, the CDR3 is TGCGCCAGCAGCCGACTAGCGCTTAGCACAGATACGCAGTATTTT. It is translated as CASSRLALSTDTQYF.

This chain uses TRBV11-3 with TRBJ1-1; TRBD1 is a possible D gene (5 bases). The CDR3 is 13 residues long. The germline CDR1 and CDR2 sequences are SGHNT and YENEEA. V was clipped by 5 bases and J by 2 bases, with 9 bases between them. The CDR3 loop is CASSVGGNTEAFF. Written as DNA, the CDR3 is TGTGCCAGCAGCGTCGGGGGTAACACTGAAGCTTTCTTT.

This chain uses TRBV4-1 with TRBJ1-2; a possible D gene is TRBD1 (6 bases). The length of the CDR3 is 12 residues. Germline values: CDR1 MGHRA, CDR2 YSYEKL. V lost 5 bases and J lost 5, with 9 bases in between. CDR3 DNA: TGCGCCAGCAGCGGCCAGGGGTATGGCTACACCTTC. It yields the protein CASSGQGYGYTF.

The CDR3 is CSARAGQPQHF. CDR3 sequence (DNA): TGCAGTGCTAGAGCGGGACAGCCCCAGCATTTT. V is TRBV20-1 and J is TRBJ1-5; D remains ambiguous. The CDR3 contains 11 residues. Germline loops: CDR1 DFQATT, CDR2 SNEGSKA (reference sequence). The V and J ends lost 1 base and 7 bases respectively, with 5 bases between them.

This sequence joins TRBV9 and TRBJ2-7, with a weak D call TRBD1 (6 bases). The germline CDR1 and CDR2 sequences are SGDLS and YYNGEE. V lost 0 bases and J 0 bases, leaving 7 bases between the germline ends. The CDR3 spans 14 residues. CDR3 bases: TGTGCCAGCAGCGTAGGGGACACCTCCTACGAGCAGTACTTC. Amino acid sequence: CASSVGDTSYEQYF.